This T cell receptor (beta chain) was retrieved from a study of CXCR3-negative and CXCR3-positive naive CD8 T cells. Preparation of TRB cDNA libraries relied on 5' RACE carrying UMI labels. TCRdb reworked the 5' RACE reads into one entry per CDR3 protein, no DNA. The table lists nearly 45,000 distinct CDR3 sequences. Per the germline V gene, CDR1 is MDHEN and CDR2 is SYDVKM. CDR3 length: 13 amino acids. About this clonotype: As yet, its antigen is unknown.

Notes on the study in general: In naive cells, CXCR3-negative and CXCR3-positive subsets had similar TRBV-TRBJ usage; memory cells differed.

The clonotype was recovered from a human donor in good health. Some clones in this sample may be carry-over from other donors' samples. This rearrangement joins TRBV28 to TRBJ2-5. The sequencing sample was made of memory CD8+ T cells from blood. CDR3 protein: CASSFDYPETQYF.